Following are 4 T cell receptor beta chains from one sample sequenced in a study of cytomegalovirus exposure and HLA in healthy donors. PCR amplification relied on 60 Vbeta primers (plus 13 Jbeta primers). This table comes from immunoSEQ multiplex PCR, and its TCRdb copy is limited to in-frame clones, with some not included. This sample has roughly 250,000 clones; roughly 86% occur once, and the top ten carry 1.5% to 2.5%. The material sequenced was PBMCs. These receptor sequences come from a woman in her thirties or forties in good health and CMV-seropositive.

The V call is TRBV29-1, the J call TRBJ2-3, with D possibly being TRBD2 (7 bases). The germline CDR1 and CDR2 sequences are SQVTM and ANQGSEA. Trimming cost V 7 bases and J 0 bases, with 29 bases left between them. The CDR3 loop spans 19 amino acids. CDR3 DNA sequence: TGCAGCGGATTGAGGGAGGGGGGACTCCGAGGTCTAAGCACAGATACGCAGTATTTT. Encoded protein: CSGLREGGLRGLSTDTQYF.

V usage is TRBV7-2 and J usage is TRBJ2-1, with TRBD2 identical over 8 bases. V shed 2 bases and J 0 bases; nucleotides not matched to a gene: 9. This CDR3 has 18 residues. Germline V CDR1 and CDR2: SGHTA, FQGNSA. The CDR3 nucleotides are TGTGCCAGCAGCTTATACCCTAGCGGGCCCAGCTCCTACAATGAGCAGTTCTTC. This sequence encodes CASSLYPSGPSSYNEQFF.

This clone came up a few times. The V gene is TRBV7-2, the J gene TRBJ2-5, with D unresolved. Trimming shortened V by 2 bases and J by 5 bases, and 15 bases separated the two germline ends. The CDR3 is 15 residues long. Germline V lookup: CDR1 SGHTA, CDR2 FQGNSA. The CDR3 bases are TGTGCCAGCAGCTTAAGAGACTGGCCGACTGAGACCCAGTACTTC. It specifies CASSLRDWPTETQYF.

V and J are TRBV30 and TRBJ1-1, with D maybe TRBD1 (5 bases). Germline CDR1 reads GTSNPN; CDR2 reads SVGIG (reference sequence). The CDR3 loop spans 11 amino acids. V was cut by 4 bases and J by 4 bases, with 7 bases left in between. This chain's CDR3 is CAWTQGTEAFF. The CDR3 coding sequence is TGTGCCTGGACTCAGGGCACTGAAGCTTTCTTT.